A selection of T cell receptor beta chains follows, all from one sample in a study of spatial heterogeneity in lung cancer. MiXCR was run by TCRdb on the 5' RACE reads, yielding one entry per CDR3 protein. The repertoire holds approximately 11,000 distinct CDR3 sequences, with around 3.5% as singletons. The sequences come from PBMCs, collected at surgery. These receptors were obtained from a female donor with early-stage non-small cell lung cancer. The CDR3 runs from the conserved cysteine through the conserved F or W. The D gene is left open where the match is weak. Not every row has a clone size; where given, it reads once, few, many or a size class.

cdr3_nt: TGCGCCAGCAGCTTGGGACTAGCGGGAGGAACCTACAATGAGCAGTTCTTC
cdr3_aa: CASSLGLAGGTYNEQFF
cdr3_length: 17
v_call: TRBV5-1
d_call: TRBD2
j_call: TRBJ2-1
clone_size: many

cdr3_nt: TGTGCCAGCAGTGAAGTTGCGTACGGCTACACCTTC
cdr3_aa: CASSEVAYGYTF
cdr3_length: 12
v_call: TRBV6-1
d_call: NA
j_call: TRBJ1-2
clone_size: many

cdr3_nt: TGTGCCAGCAGCTTAGTTACGGGAGGGGCCTACAATGAGCAGTTCTTC
cdr3_aa: CASSLVTGGAYNEQFF
cdr3_length: 16
v_call: TRBV7-9
d_call: TRBD2
j_call: TRBJ2-1
clone_size: many

cdr3_nt: TGCAGCGTCGCACAGGGTTCCGGCTATGAGCAGTTCTTC
cdr3_aa: CSVAQGSGYEQFF
cdr3_length: 13
v_call: TRBV29-1
d_call: NA
j_call: TRBJ2-1
clone_size: medium-sized

cdr3_nt: TGTGCCACCAGTGCCAAAGACAGGGCGTACCAAGAGACCCAGTACTTC
cdr3_aa: CATSAKDRAYQETQYF
cdr3_length: 16
v_call: TRBV24-1
d_call: TRBD1
j_call: TRBJ2-5
clone_size: many

cdr3_nt: TGTGCCAGCAGCCCCTTACTATTGAGCACAGATACGCAGTATTTT
cdr3_aa: CASSPLLLSTDTQYF
cdr3_length: 15
v_call: TRBV7-9
d_call: NA
j_call: TRBJ2-3
clone_size: few

cdr3_nt: TGTGCCAGTTTAGACAGGGACACCGGGGAGCTGTTTTTT
cdr3_aa: CASLDRDTGELFF
cdr3_length: 13
v_call: TRBV19
d_call: TRBD1
j_call: TRBJ2-2
clone_size: many

cdr3_nt: TGCAGTGCTAGAGAGAGCGGGGGGCGGGCAGATACGCAGTATTTT
cdr3_aa: CSARESGGRADTQYF
cdr3_length: 15
v_call: TRBV20-1
d_call: TRBD2
j_call: TRBJ2-3
clone_size: many

cdr3_nt: TGTGCCAGCAGCTTAGTGTCGGGGGGTACCTACAATGAGCAGTTCTTC
cdr3_aa: CASSLVSGGTYNEQFF
cdr3_length: 16
v_call: TRBV7-2
d_call: TRBD2
j_call: TRBJ2-1
clone_size: many

cdr3_nt: TGTGCCAGCAGTTTCGACACTCAGCCCCAGCATTTT
cdr3_aa: CASSFDTQPQHF
cdr3_length: 12
v_call: TRBV12-3/TRBV12-4
d_call: NA
j_call: TRBJ1-5
clone_size: many

cdr3_nt: TGTGCCAGCAGTTACGATACGGGCAGGGAGACCCAGTACTTC
cdr3_aa: CASSYDTGRETQYF
cdr3_length: 14
v_call: TRBV6-6
d_call: NA
j_call: TRBJ2-5
clone_size: many

cdr3_nt: TGTGCCATCCGAGGCCCGAACACCGGGGAGCTGTTTTTT
cdr3_aa: CAIRGPNTGELFF
cdr3_length: 13
v_call: TRBV24-1
d_call: NA
j_call: TRBJ2-2
clone_size: NA

cdr3_nt: TGTGCCAGCAGCCGACGGGACAGGGGGCGGGAAAACATTCAGTACTTC
cdr3_aa: CASSRRDRGRENIQYF
cdr3_length: 16
v_call: TRBV7-6
d_call: TRBD1
j_call: TRBJ2-4
clone_size: many

cdr3_nt: TGCAGTGCTAGAGACGGACGAATCTTC
cdr3_aa: CSARDGRIF
cdr3_length: 9
v_call: TRBV20-1
d_call: NA
j_call: TRBJ2-1
clone_size: many

cdr3_nt: TGTGCCAGCAGCTTGGGCTGGGGGACTAGCAGTTACAATGAGCAGTTCTTC
cdr3_aa: CASSLGWGTSSYNEQFF
cdr3_length: 17
v_call: TRBV5-6
d_call: TRBD2
j_call: TRBJ2-1
clone_size: many

cdr3_nt: TGTGCCAGCAGTTCCCCCCCGGATACGCAGTATTTT
cdr3_aa: CASSSPPDTQYF
cdr3_length: 12
v_call: TRBV27
d_call: NA
j_call: TRBJ2-3
clone_size: medium-sized

cdr3_nt: TGTGCCACCTATTTTTACAATGAGCAGTTCTTC
cdr3_aa: CATYFYNEQFF
cdr3_length: 11
v_call: TRBV28
d_call: NA
j_call: TRBJ2-1
clone_size: many

cdr3_nt: TGTGCCAGCAGCTTAGCGGGAGGGCTCAGCGAGCAGTACTTC
cdr3_aa: CASSLAGGLSEQYF
cdr3_length: 14
v_call: TRBV7-3
d_call: TRBD2
j_call: TRBJ2-7
clone_size: many

cdr3_nt: TGTGCCAGCAGGGAGACAGGGGTCACCTACGAGCAGTACTTC
cdr3_aa: CASRETGVTYEQYF
cdr3_length: 14
v_call: TRBV28
d_call: TRBD1
j_call: TRBJ2-7
clone_size: NA

cdr3_nt: TGTGCCAGCAGTTCGGGACAGTCAACTAATGAAAAACTGTTTTTT
cdr3_aa: CASSSGQSTNEKLFF
cdr3_length: 15
v_call: TRBV6-2/TRBV6-3
d_call: TRBD1
j_call: TRBJ1-4
clone_size: many

cdr3_nt: TGTGCCAGCAGCCCCAAAGGTTGGGAGCAGTTCTTC
cdr3_aa: CASSPKGWEQFF
cdr3_length: 12
v_call: TRBV5-6
d_call: NA
j_call: TRBJ2-1
clone_size: many

cdr3_nt: TGTGCCAGCACTAGTCTCGAGCAGTACTTC
cdr3_aa: CASTSLEQYF
cdr3_length: 10
v_call: TRBV2
d_call: NA
j_call: TRBJ2-7
clone_size: NA

cdr3_nt: TGTGCCAGCAGTACTCCAAGCGCCAATTCACCCCTCCACTTT
cdr3_aa: CASSTPSANSPLHF
cdr3_length: 14
v_call: TRBV7-9
d_call: NA
j_call: TRBJ1-6
clone_size: many

cdr3_nt: TGCGCCAGCAGCTTGGATTACCGTCTCTCCTACGAGCAGTACTTC
cdr3_aa: CASSLDYRLSYEQYF
cdr3_length: 15
v_call: TRBV5-1
d_call: NA
j_call: TRBJ2-7
clone_size: many

cdr3_nt: TGTGCCAGCAGCCCAGGAAGTATCATGAACACTGAAGCTTTCTTT
cdr3_aa: CASSPGSIMNTEAFF
cdr3_length: 15
v_call: TRBV7-2
d_call: NA
j_call: TRBJ1-1
clone_size: few

cdr3_nt: TGCAGCGTTGCGGGACAGCAAGAGACCCAGTACTTC
cdr3_aa: CSVAGQQETQYF
cdr3_length: 12
v_call: TRBV29-1
d_call: TRBD1
j_call: TRBJ2-5
clone_size: many

cdr3_nt: TGCGCCAGCAGCCACAGCAGGGGAAACAATCAGCCCCAGCATTTT
cdr3_aa: CASSHSRGNNQPQHF
cdr3_length: 15
v_call: TRBV4-3
d_call: NA
j_call: TRBJ1-5
clone_size: NA

cdr3_nt: TGTGCCAGCAGCTTGGCGGGGGTAAACTACGAGCAGTACTTC
cdr3_aa: CASSLAGVNYEQYF
cdr3_length: 14
v_call: TRBV5-6
d_call: NA
j_call: TRBJ2-7
clone_size: many

cdr3_nt: TGTGCCAGCAGCCAGACAGGGAACGCCGGGGAGCTGTTTTTT
cdr3_aa: CASSQTGNAGELFF
cdr3_length: 14
v_call: TRBV12-3/TRBV12-4
d_call: TRBD1
j_call: TRBJ2-2
clone_size: many

cdr3_nt: TGTGCCAGCAGCTTACCCCCAGGAAGGGGAGACAATGAGCAGTTCTTC
cdr3_aa: CASSLPPGRGDNEQFF
cdr3_length: 16
v_call: TRBV7-8
d_call: NA
j_call: TRBJ2-1
clone_size: NA

cdr3_nt: TGCGCCAGCAGCCTAGACGGAACGGGACTAGCGGGGATGAGCATGGTCTTC
cdr3_aa: CASSLDGTGLAGMSMVF
cdr3_length: 17
v_call: TRBV5-1
d_call: TRBD2
j_call: TRBJ2-1
clone_size: many

cdr3_nt: TGCGCCAGCAGCTCCGGGACTAGTAGCGCCTATGGAGAGACCCAGTACTTC
cdr3_aa: CASSSGTSSAYGETQYF
cdr3_length: 17
v_call: TRBV5-1
d_call: TRBD2
j_call: TRBJ2-5
clone_size: many

cdr3_nt: TGCGCCAGCAGTACCGGGACTAGCGGGAGTGGGGATGAGCAGTTCTTC
cdr3_aa: CASSTGTSGSGDEQFF
cdr3_length: 16
v_call: TRBV5-1
d_call: TRBD2
j_call: TRBJ2-1
clone_size: many

cdr3_nt: TGTGCCAGCTCACCACCAACCGGGACAAGGGCTAGCACAGATACGCAGTATTTT
cdr3_aa: CASSPPTGTRASTDTQYF
cdr3_length: 18
v_call: TRBV18
d_call: NA
j_call: TRBJ2-3
clone_size: NA

cdr3_nt: TGTGCCAGCAGCCCTTCACTGAACACTGAAGCTTTCTTT
cdr3_aa: CASSPSLNTEAFF
cdr3_length: 13
v_call: TRBV7-9
d_call: NA
j_call: TRBJ1-1
clone_size: many

cdr3_nt: TGCAGTGCTAGCCCAACGGAGGGCTCCTACAATGAGCAGTTCTTC
cdr3_aa: CSASPTEGSYNEQFF
cdr3_length: 15
v_call: TRBV20-1
d_call: NA
j_call: TRBJ2-1
clone_size: many

cdr3_nt: TGCAGTGCTAGAAGGTTCAGAGGCTACAATGAGCAGTTCTTC
cdr3_aa: CSARRFRGYNEQFF
cdr3_length: 14
v_call: TRBV20-1
d_call: NA
j_call: TRBJ2-1
clone_size: few

cdr3_nt: TGTGCCAGCACGACTAGCGGTTCCCCCACAGATACGCAGTATTTT
cdr3_aa: CASTTSGSPTDTQYF
cdr3_length: 15
v_call: TRBV9
d_call: TRBD2
j_call: TRBJ2-3
clone_size: NA

cdr3_nt: TGCAGTGCTCTACCGACTAGCGGGGAATTCCAAGAGACCCAGTACTTC
cdr3_aa: CSALPTSGEFQETQYF
cdr3_length: 16
v_call: TRBV20-1
d_call: TRBD2
j_call: TRBJ2-5
clone_size: many

cdr3_nt: TGCGCCAGCAGCTTTTCGGGGGCAGACACCGGGGAGCTGTTTTTT
cdr3_aa: CASSFSGADTGELFF
cdr3_length: 15
v_call: TRBV5-1
d_call: NA
j_call: TRBJ2-2
clone_size: many

cdr3_nt: TGCAGTGCTAGAGGGGAGCGGGGCTCCTACGAGCAGTACTTC
cdr3_aa: CSARGERGSYEQYF
cdr3_length: 14
v_call: TRBV20-1
d_call: TRBD2
j_call: TRBJ2-7
clone_size: many

cdr3_nt: TGTGCCAGCAGTGAGACCTTTATTCAGTACTTC
cdr3_aa: CASSETFIQYF
cdr3_length: 11
v_call: TRBV28
d_call: NA
j_call: TRBJ2-4
clone_size: many

cdr3_nt: TGTGCCAGCAGCTTACTGGAGGGCGGGGAGCTGTTTTTT
cdr3_aa: CASSLLEGGELFF
cdr3_length: 13
v_call: TRBV7-7
d_call: NA
j_call: TRBJ2-2
clone_size: many

cdr3_nt: TGTGCCAGCTCACCGGGGCCCCAAAACGAGCAGTACTTC
cdr3_aa: CASSPGPQNEQYF
cdr3_length: 13
v_call: TRBV18
d_call: NA
j_call: TRBJ2-7
clone_size: many

cdr3_nt: TGCAGCGTTTCGCGCGGCGGGACCGGGGAGCTGTTTTTT
cdr3_aa: CSVSRGGTGELFF
cdr3_length: 13
v_call: TRBV29-1
d_call: NA
j_call: TRBJ2-2
clone_size: many